This T cell receptor (beta chain) was identified during a study of shared clonotypes between healthy human individuals. With 9 bases clipped from V and 1 base from J, the junction kept 15 bases outside the gene matches. From germline, CDR1 is SEHNR and CDR2 FQNEAQ (reference sequence). The CDR3 runs 17 residues. Study conclusions and caveats: All-four-donor shared clonotypes had higher generation probabilities than non-shared clonotypes did. Few donors limited the genetic and exposure-history diversity represented.

It was into CD45RA+ naive and CD45RA-negative memory subsets that the CD4+ cells were split. Original processing notes: ImmunoSEQ junction-only sequences lacked quality scores, so their filtering differed. Repertoires were generated with immunoSEQ multiplex PCR, while TCRdb's copy carries only in-frame clones and drops some. The DNA gave D and trimming, while V, J and clone size come from that table. This repertoire shows roughly 640,000 clones, approximately 79% found once; its top ten account for about 1.7%. This clone was observed a single time. No antigen is known for it. The clonotype was recovered from a woman younger than 45 in good health. Sequencing was performed on memory CD4+ T cells sorted from blood. The subset here: CD45RA-negative fraction. J is TRBJ2-1 and V is TRBV7-9; the match to TRBD2 covers 7 bases. DNA for the CDR3: TGTGCCAGTGGACCCCATCCAGCGGGGAAATCCTACAATGAGCAGTTCTTC. It codes for CASGPHPAGKSYNEQFF.